This T cell receptor beta chain came from a study of blood T cells in healthy people across ages. Regarding the study as a whole: CMV status of donors was unknown, possibly confounding expanded clonotype changes.

Germline CDR1 is MGHDK and CDR2 is SYGVNS. The CDR3 extends over 15 amino acids. Germline trimming cut 4 bases from V and 2 bases from J; bases unmatched to any gene: 8. This clonotype has just a few counts. Antigen specificity is unknown. Next came a second PCR, run for roughly 6 to 11 cycles, which used a sample-barcoded 5' primer along with a J-beta primer mix. TCRdb processed the 5' RACE reads anew with MiXCR; each CDR3 protein has one entry. The sample lists hundreds of thousands of distinct CDR3 sequences, more than 40% seen once, with around a third in the top ten. The specimen sequenced was blood. The receptor comes from an older woman in good health. The rearrangement joins TRBV25-1 to TRBJ2-7, with TRBD1 identical over 7 bases. The CDR3, as DNA: TGTGCCAGCAGTGTATCCCTGACAGGGACCTACGAGCAGTACTTC. This sequence encodes CASSVSLTGTYEQYF.